This TCR beta chain comes out of a study of beta chain features in type 1 diabetes. Looking at the study overall: Patients shared similar age, gender and cell yields with healthy donors. Study-level points and caveats: TCRB CDR3 length was moderately but significantly reduced in all four CD4+ subsets of Type 1 diabetes patients. When cDNA is sequenced, cells with high TCR expression could be over-represented. Across patients, naive, central memory and Treg TCRB repertoires exhibited apparently greater similarity than was observed across healthy donors.

The V gene end was trimmed by 2 bases and the J gene end by 1 base; junction bases not matched to a gene: 2. The CDR3 has 14 residues. Germline loops: CDR1 SEHNR, CDR2 FQNEAQ (reference sequence). With respect to this clone: Its antigen is not known.

Sequenced material consisted of expressed TCRB transcripts (all of the isolated RNA was reverse transcribed). Sequencing was performed with immunoSEQ multiplex PCR; in TCRdb, only in-frame clones are kept and a portion is missing. The sample contains 400,000 to 600,000 clones, approximately 30% of which appear only once. This receptor was taken from a man between 18 and 35 years old in good health. The chain combines TRBV7-9 with TRBJ2-7; 7 bases agree with TRBD2. The sequenced material came from naive CD4+ T cells from blood. CDR3 nucleotide sequence: TGTGCCAGCAGCTTAATGCGGGAGTCCTACGAGCAGTACTTC. Protein product: CASSLMRESYEQYF. Combining the CDR3 with reference TRBV7-9 and TRBJ2-7 gives the whole variable domain DTGVSQNPRHKITKRGQNVTFRCDPISEHNRLYWYRQTLGQGPEFLTYFQNEAQLEKSRLLSDRFSAERPKGSFSTLEIQRTEQGDSAMYLCASSLMRESYEQYFGPGTRLTVT.